A single sample is the source of the 9 T cell receptor beta chains below, sequenced in a study of breast tumors, draining lymph nodes, adjacent tissues (dated by TCRdb to 2016 to 2017). Library preparation was by multiplex PCR. The sequencer listed for this sample is Illumina HiSeq 2000. TCRdb reprocessing: public reads trimmed at Q25 with fastp, clones called with MiXCR, in-frame beta chains kept. Rows matching on CDR3 protein sequence are summarized as one entry with the most common DNA and genes. Within this sample are 84,000 or so distinct CDR3 sequences, with about 27% of them counted one time only. The ten most abundant clones make up over 7.5% of the sample. The lymph node samples were taken from the axillary draining lymph nodes of breast cancer patients. Sample: axillary lymph node tissue. The receptors come from a female donor with breast cancer. Some clones in this sample may be carry-over from other donors' samples.

Comments on this clonotype: A clone one base away is much larger, so this may be a read error. This rearrangement joins TRBV2 to TRBJ1-1; D gene ambiguous. The germline V gene encodes CDR1 SNHLY and CDR2 FYNNEI. CDR3 length: 13 residues. In nucleotides, the CDR3 is TGTGCCAGCAGTCGAGGGAAGAACGCTGAAGCTTTCTTT. This codes for CASSRGKNAEAFF. Full variable domain (remainder filled in from reference TRBV2 and TRBJ1-1): EPEVTQTPSHQVTQMGQEVILRCVPISNHLYFYWYRQILGQKVEFLVSFYNNEISEKSEIFDDQFSVERPDGSNFTLKIRSTKLEDSAMYFCASSRGKNAEAFFGQGTRLTVV.

Points on this clonotype: This is likely a read error, given that the CDR3 carries no conserved phenylalanine or tryptophan at its end. This CDR3 is CASSRERGSGNTIYL. The CDR3 region has the DNA TGTGCCAGCAGCCGTGAGAGGGGCTCTGGAAACACCATATATCTC. The V and J genes are TRBV11-2 and TRBJ1-3; D possibly corresponds to TRBD1 (5 bases). V lost 5 bases, J lost 0 bases, and 11 bases lay in between. This CDR3 has 15 residues. CDR1 SGHAT and CDR2 FQNNGV come from the germline V gene.

This clonotype was observed a handful of times. The junction and the germline gene differ at one end; a read error may be behind it. The chain is built from TRBV6-5 and TRBJ2-7; 8 positions agree with TRBD2. The CDR3 is 15 amino acids. Germline V gives CDR1 MNHEY, CDR2 SVGAGI. CDR3 bases: TGTGCCGGCAGTCACGGGGTAGCGGGAACCTACGAGCAGTACTTC. Its translation is CAGSHGVAGTYEQYF.

This clonotype has ten or more counts. The V gene is TRBV6-5, the J gene TRBJ2-5; maybe TRBD2 (7 bases). Trimming pared 2 bases from V and 5 bases from J, leaving 12 bases between. This CDR3 comprises 14 residues. CDR1 is MNHEY and CDR2 is SVGAGI in the germline V gene. The CDR3 DNA reads TGTGCCAGCAGTTACGGAGGGAGGGGGGAGACCCAGTACTTC. Residues: CASSYGGRGETQYF.

CDR3 nucleotides: TGTGCCAGCAGTGCTAAAACCGGGACAGGGTCCCACGAGCAGTACTTC. Amino acid sequence: CASSAKTGTGSHEQYF. The chain joins TRBV12-3 or TRBV12-4 to TRBJ2-7; 9 bases map to TRBD1. The junction had 13 bases not matched to a gene; V was cut back by 5 bases and J by 5 bases. This CDR3 contains 16 residues.

In its sample, this clonotype was seen many times. The V gene is TRBV7-9, the J gene TRBJ1-1; the D is unclear. V was trimmed by 2 bases and J by 3 bases, leaving 7 bases between them. This CDR3 region has 13 residues. Germline CDR1 reads SEHNR; CDR2 reads FQNEAQ (reference sequence). The chain's CDR3 is CASSLQRDTEAFF. The CDR3 coding sequence is TGTGCCAGCAGCTTACAGAGGGACACTGAAGCTTTCTTT.

At least ten counts were recorded for this clonotype. The chain couples TRBV5-4 to TRBJ2-5; a weak D match, TRBD2 (5 bases). Germline V gene data show CDR1 as SGHNT and CDR2 as YYREEE (reference sequence). The CDR3 sequence is 14 residues long. The germline V and J ends were trimmed by 0 bases and 7 bases, with 13 bases remaining between them. Here the CDR3 reads CASSLGGNEGTQYF. CDR3 sequence (DNA): TGTGCCAGCAGCTTGGGTGGGAATGAGGGGACCCAGTACTTC.

This clonotype has ten or more counts. CDR3 nucleotides: TGTGCCAGCAGCTTAACGTCTGCGGGACAGGGTATAAGAGGCTACACCTTC. Amino acids: CASSLTSAGQGIRGYTF. This sequence joins TRBV7-3 and TRBJ1-2; 9 nucleotides line up with TRBD1. This CDR3 comprises 17 residues. Germline loops: CDR1 SGHTA, CDR2 FQGTGA. The V gene end was trimmed by 0 bases and the J gene end by 8 bases; junction bases not matched to a gene: 13.

In this sample, this clonotype turned up many times. This sequence joins TRBV12-5 and TRBJ2-1; 8 bases are a match to TRBD2. This CDR3 contains 19 residues. Germline CDR1 and CDR2: LGHNT and FRNRAP. V gave up 0 bases and J gave up 1 base; unmatched junction bases: 11. The CDR3 DNA is TGTGCTAGTGGTTTGGTTCCGATATCGACTAGCGTATCCTACAATGAGCAGTTCTTC. Protein sequence: CASGLVPISTSVSYNEQFF.